This TCR beta chain was observed in a study of T cell repertoires in cytomegalovirus infection. In the study overall: TCR beta signatures that were public indicated CMV infection and matching HLA type. Whole-study results and caveats: Dominating the ex vivo response were TCR beta clonotypes that were CMV-specific and HLA-C-restricted. CMV carriers having the relevant HLA were flagged by cumulative public TCR beta family frequency.

TCRdb itself ran the reads through MiXCR, one entry per CDR3 protein. The sample contains under 90,000 distinct CDR3 sequences, more than 20% of which appear only once. Remarks on this clonotype: Its antigen remains unidentified.

Trimming left V 0 bases short and J 2 bases short, with 11 bases between. CDR1 and CDR2 (germline): MGHRA, YSYEKL. The CDR3 runs 15 residues. The sequencing input was PBMCs, sequenced either directly or after in vitro stimulation (not recorded which). The receptor's source is a human donor in good health (CMV status not recorded). Some clones in this sample may be carry-over from other donors' samples. This chain connects TRBV4-1 to TRBJ2-7, with D perhaps TRBD2 (6 bases). The CDR3 sequence is CASSQDRGLAYEQYV. The CDR3 nucleotides are TGCGCCAGCAGCCAAGATCGGGGACTCGCCTACGAGCAGTACGTC.